These 17 T cell receptor beta chains share one sample of origin, sequenced in a study of T cell repertoires in cytomegalovirus infection (dated by TCRdb to about 2019). The sample's treatment or condition label, in plain terms: in vitro stimulation with specific CMV peptide epitopes to enrich CMV-specific T cells. This sample was sequenced with an Illumina HiSeq 1500. TCRdb reprocessing: public reads trimmed at Q25 with fastp, clones called with MiXCR, in-frame beta chains kept. Rows merge per CDR3 protein into single entries with the most common DNA and genes. Across this sample there are about 700,000 distinct CDR3 sequences, with about 30% seen only once. About 18% of the sample lies in the top ten. The antigens for these receptors are not known. Specimen: cultured PBMCs, collected from culture after CMV antigen stimulation. The receptors were gathered from a human donor in good health (CMV status not recorded). Some clones in this sample may be carry-over from other donors' samples.

This clonotype was found a few times. Here the CDR3 DNA reads TGTGCCAGCAGTTACGAGGCGGGTTCTACCTACGAGCAGTACTTC. Its protein product is CASSYEAGSTYEQYF. The V call is TRBV6-6, the J call TRBJ2-7, with a possible D match to TRBD2 (5 bases). The CDR3 is 15 amino acids. V was trimmed by 2 bases and J by 2 bases, leaving 13 bases between them. The V gene's germline CDR1 is MNHNY and CDR2 SVGAGI (reference sequence).

This clonotype has ten or more counts. The V gene is TRBV7-8, the J gene TRBJ1-1, with D possibly TRBD1 on 6 matching bases. CDR3 length: 17 residues. Germline V gene lookup returns CDR1 SGHVS and CDR2 FQNEAQ. Between the trimmed V and J ends, which lost 1 base and 7 bases, there was a span of 22 bases. This CDR3 is CASSLGGGEGESSEAFF. Here the CDR3 DNA reads TGTGCCAGCAGCTTAGGCGGGGGGGAGGGGGAATCGAGTGAAGCTTTCTTT.

This clonotype has just a few counts. The V and J genes are TRBV5-4 and TRBJ2-3; no reliable D call. Trimming shortened V by 4 bases and J by 2 bases, and 8 bases separated the two germline ends. The CDR3 consists of 13 residues. Germline V gene lookup returns CDR1 SGHNT and CDR2 YYREEE (reference sequence). CDR3 in DNA: TGTGCCAGCAGCCCCAGTCACACAGATACGCAGTATTTT. Encoded protein: CASSPSHTDTQYF. The whole variable domain, filled in from reference TRBV5-4 and TRBJ2-3, reads ETGVTQSPTHLIKTRGQQVTLRCSSQSGHNTVSWYQQALGQGPQFIFQYYREEENGRGNFPPRFSGLQFPNYSSELNVNALELDDSALYLCASSPSHTDTQYFGPGTRLTVL.

This clonotype was seen only a few times. In nucleotides, the CDR3 is TGCGCCAGCAGCCAAGACCAGTTCTACGAGCAGTACTTC. Protein sequence: CASSQDQFYEQYF. The chain combines TRBV4-1 with TRBJ2-7; no firm D call. The germline V gene has CDR1 MGHRA and CDR2 YSYEKL. Trimming cost V 0 bases and J 3 bases, with 6 bases left between them. This CDR3 has 13 residues.

The V and J genes are TRBV20-1 and TRBJ2-7; 11 bases are shared with TRBD2. J gave up 9 bases and V 6 bases, and 7 bases lay outside the gene matches. Germline assignment: CDR1 DFQATT and CDR2 SNEGSKA (reference sequence). The CDR3 consists of 12 residues. The CDR3 reads CSAGLAGGGQYF. CDR3 nucleotide sequence: TGCAGTGCGGGTCTAGCGGGAGGAGGGCAGTACTTC.

This clonotype has just a few counts. V gene TRBV7-9 combines with J gene TRBJ1-1; a possible D gene is TRBD1 (6 bases). Germline V CDR1 and CDR2: SEHNR, FQNEAQ (reference sequence). The V and J ends lost 1 base and 3 bases respectively, with 12 bases between them. The CDR3 sequence is 15 residues long. CDR3 bases: TGTGCCAGCAGCTTAGACGACAGGCTCTACACTGAAGCTTTCTTT. It codes for CASSLDDRLYTEAFF.

This clonotype occurred many times. The chain is built from TRBV7-2 and TRBJ1-2; D remains ambiguous. Germline CDR1 reads SGHTA; CDR2 reads FQGNSA. The CDR3 contains 13 residues. V dropped 6 bases and J dropped 1 base, with 9 bases sitting between them. DNA of the CDR3: TGTGCCAGCAGATCGACACTTAACTATGGCTACACCTTC. Amino acids: CASRSTLNYGYTF.

The chain uses TRBV11-3 and TRBJ2-5, with 11 bases that match TRBD1. V was clipped by 3 bases and J by 2 bases; unmatched bases: 2. This CDR3 comprises 15 residues. Germline V gene data show CDR1 as SGHNT and CDR2 as YENEEA. Written as DNA, the CDR3 is TGTGCCAGCAGCTTCGGGACAGGGGGACAAGAGACCCAGTACTTC. Its translation is CASSFGTGGQETQYF.

At least ten counts were recorded for this clonotype. This CDR3 reads CASSRWGGDSGNTIYF. DNA for the CDR3: TGTGCCAGCAGCCGATGGGGGGGAGACTCTGGAAACACCATATATTTT. V and J are TRBV7-9 and TRBJ1-3, with a possible D match to TRBD1 (5 bases). Germline lookup yields CDR1 SEHNR and CDR2 FQNEAQ (reference sequence). This CDR3 has 16 residues. V was clipped by 5 bases and J by 0 bases, with 14 bases between them. Based on the CDR3 plus reference TRBV7-9 and TRBJ1-3, the full variable domain is DTGVSQNPRHKITKRGQNVTFRCDPISEHNRLYWYRQTLGQGPEFLTYFQNEAQLEKSRLLSDRFSAERPKGSFSTLEIQRTEQGDSAMYLCASSRWGGDSGNTIYFGEGSWLTVV.

This clonotype has more than one count but fewer than ten. The chain's CDR3 is CASSLVVNSPLHF. The CDR3 bases are TGTGCCAGCAGCTTAGTGGTAAATTCACCCCTCCACTTT. The gene calls are TRBV11-2 and TRBJ1-6; D unresolved. V lost 1 base, J lost 7 bases, and 5 bases lay in between. The CDR3 runs to 13 residues. The germline gives CDR1 SGHAT, CDR2 FQNNGV.

This clonotype was detected only once. J is TRBJ2-3 and V is TRBV9, with a weak D call TRBD1 (5 bases). Germline V gene data show CDR1 as SGDLS and CDR2 as YYNGEE. The CDR3 has 15 residues. Trimming took 0 bases from V and 2 from J, leaving 10 bases between them. CDR3 loop: CASSVGGAVTDTQYF. CDR3 sequence (DNA): TGTGCCAGCAGCGTAGGGGGCGCAGTCACAGATACGCAGTATTTT. Full variable domain (missing parts from reference TRBV9 and TRBJ2-3): DSGVTQTPKHLITATGQRVTLRCSPRSGDLSVYWYQQSLDQGLQFLIQYYNGEERAKGNILERFSAQQFPDLHSELNLSSLELGDSALYFCASSVGGAVTDTQYFGPGTRLTVL.

The CDR3 sequence: CASSQDRGPQPQHF. Here the CDR3 DNA reads TGCGCCAGCAGCCAAGATAGGGGGCCTCAGCCCCAGCATTTT. This chain links TRBV4-3 with TRBJ1-5, with 7 bases lining up with TRBD1. The CDR3 length is 14 residues. Germline CDR1 is LGHNA and CDR2 is YSLEER. J lost 6 bases, V lost 0 bases, and 2 bases had no gene match.

This sequence joins TRBV29-1 and TRBJ1-1; 10 bases agree with TRBD1. The CDR3 runs to 12 residues. J lost 4 bases, V lost 6 bases, and 2 bases had no gene match. Germline CDR1 and CDR2: SQVTM and ANQGSEA. In DNA form, the CDR3 reads TGCAGCGTAGACAGGGGGCTCACTGAAGCTTTCTTT. It specifies CSVDRGLTEAFF.

The sample holds a few counts of this clonotype. The V gene is TRBV7-2, the J gene TRBJ2-3; 8 bases fit TRBD2. The CDR3 length is 18 residues. Losses at the gene ends were 0 bases for V and 2 bases for J; bases not matched to a gene: 10. Per the germline V gene, CDR1 is SGHTA and CDR2 is FQGNSA. CDR3 protein: CASSLASPGGGNTDTQYF. For the CDR3, the DNA is TGTGCCAGCAGCTTAGCCTCCCCCGGGGGGGGGAACACAGATACGCAGTATTTT.

This clonotype occurred many times. The chain joins TRBV7-2 to TRBJ1-3; D perhaps matches TRBD1 (5 bases). V was cut by 4 bases and J by 4 bases, with 14 bases left in between. The CDR3 runs 15 residues. The germline V gene has CDR1 SGHTA and CDR2 FQGNSA. As DNA, the CDR3 is TGTGCCAGCAGCTACCAGGGATGGTCCGGAAACACCATATATTTT. Translating it yields CASSYQGWSGNTIYF.

The chain links TRBV10-3 to TRBJ1-2; 10 nucleotides line up with TRBD1. CDR3 size: 16 residues. With 8 bases clipped from V and 4 bases from J, the junction kept 13 bases outside the gene matches. Per the germline V gene, CDR1 is ENHRY and CDR2 is SYGVKD. The CDR3 is CAISPSTGGEIYGYTF. CDR3 in DNA: TGTGCCATCTCCCCCTCGACAGGGGGCGAGATCTATGGCTACACCTTC.

The chain recombines TRBV6-2 or TRBV6-3 with TRBJ2-5; D call uncertain. The CDR3 spans 16 residues. CDR1 and CDR2 (germline): MNHEY, SVGEGT. V was pared by 2 bases and J by 2 bases, with 15 bases between. The CDR3 region has the DNA TGTGCCAGCAGTTACATGGTGGGCGGATTACAAGAGACCCAGTACTTC. This sequence encodes CASSYMVGGLQETQYF.